The 28 T cell receptor beta chains presented below share a single source sample, sequenced in a study of blood T cell repertoires in COVID-19. The table came from immunoSEQ multiplex PCR; TCRdb's copy has only in-frame clones and leaves some out. The sample records approximately 260,000 clones, around 82% being singletons. The sample comprised peripheral blood. Receptors originate from an elderly woman with active or convalescent COVID-19.

The chain uses TRBV2 and TRBJ1-1, with D possibly TRBD1 on 6 matching bases. The CDR3 contains 12 residues. V was pared by 2 bases and J by 7 bases, with 8 bases between. Germline CDR1 is SNHLY and CDR2 is FYNNEI. The CDR3 spells CASSERDIEAFF. CDR3 DNA: TGTGCCAGCAGTGAAAGGGACATTGAAGCTTTCTTT.

The chain employs TRBV5-5 and TRBJ1-4, with 11 bases fitting TRBD1. Germline lookup yields CDR1 SGHKS and CDR2 YYEKEE (reference sequence). This CDR3 spans 17 amino acids. The ends lost 4 bases at V and 10 bases at J; junction bases unmatched: 15. The CDR3 here is CASSHEFRGTGGGKLFF. The CDR3 bases are TGTGCCAGCAGCCACGAATTCCGGGGGACAGGGGGAGGAAAACTGTTTTTT.

In this sample, this clone turned up a few times. This chain uses TRBV2 with TRBJ1-5; the D gene is possibly TRBD1 (5 bases). Trimming stripped 5 bases from V and 3 bases from J, with 11 bases between. CDR1 is SNHLY, CDR2 FYNNEI, per germline. The CDR3 is 14 amino acids. This CDR3 is CASSSQGINQPQHF. DNA for the CDR3: TGTGCCAGCAGTTCCCAGGGAATCAATCAGCCCCAGCATTTT.

This chain connects TRBV29-1 to TRBJ1-2; 7 nucleotides line up with TRBD1. The CDR3 loop spans 13 amino acids. Germline values: CDR1 SQVTM, CDR2 ANQGSEA. V lost 7 bases, J lost 1 base, and 6 bases stayed unmatched. The CDR3, as DNA: TGCAGCGCTGGGGGACAGTTTAACTATGGCTACACCTTC. Translation gives CSAGGQFNYGYTF. Based on the CDR3 plus reference TRBV29-1 and TRBJ1-2, the full variable domain is SAVISQKPSRDICQRGTSLTIQCQVDSQVTMMFWYRQQPGQSLTLIATANQGSEATYESGFVIDKFPISRPNLTFSTLTVSNMSPEDSSIYLCSAGGQFNYGYTFGSGTRLTVV.

J is TRBJ2-1 and V is TRBV24-1; 14 bases are a match to TRBD2. The trim removed 4 bases at V and 9 bases at J, leaving 7 bases unmatched. The germline gives CDR1 KGHDR, CDR2 SFDVKD. This CDR3 spans 16 amino acids. The chain's CDR3 is CATSDPTSGRAVEQFF. The CDR3 region has the DNA TGTGCCACCAGTGACCCGACTAGCGGGAGGGCAGTTGAGCAGTTCTTC.

The gene calls are TRBV18 and TRBJ1-1; 7 bases fit TRBD1. The CDR3 has 15 residues. Germline V CDR1 and CDR2: KGHSH, LQKENI. J lost 3 bases, V lost 6 bases, and 10 bases had no gene match. The CDR3 is CASSQRQGSDTEAFF. The CDR3 DNA sequence: TGTGCCAGCTCCCAAAGACAGGGCTCGGACACTGAAGCTTTCTTT.

The DNA for the CDR3 is TGTGCCAGCAGTGCTACGGGGGGGGCTAACAATGAGCAGTTCTTC. Its translation is CASSATGGANNEQFF. V and J are TRBV2 and TRBJ2-1; TRBD2 matches 8 bases. CDR1 and CDR2 from the germline V gene are SNHLY and FYNNEI. The V and J ends lost 4 bases and 5 bases, in that order; junction bases with no gene match: 7. The CDR3 totals 15 residues.

The chain has TRBV5-1 and TRBJ2-5, with TRBD2 matching 8 bases. Germline V gives CDR1 SGHRS, CDR2 YFSETQ. The CDR3 is 14 residues long. With V trimmed by 4 bases and J by 5 bases, 7 bases remained unmatched. In nucleotides, the CDR3 is TGCGCCAGCAGCCCGGGGGGGAGGAGGGAGACCCAGTACTTC. Its translation: CASSPGGRRETQYF.

Only a few counts were recorded for this clone. The chain's CDR3 is CASSLSPAVMNTEAFF. CDR3 DNA: TGTGCCAGCAGCTTGTCCCCGGCGGTCATGAACACTGAAGCTTTCTTT. V and J are TRBV7-9 and TRBJ1-1; unclear D gene. Germline assignment: CDR1 SEHNR and CDR2 FQNEAQ (reference sequence). The V end lost 3 bases, the J end lost 0 bases, and 14 bases lay between the germline ends. This CDR3 region has 16 residues.

This chain uses TRBV10-1 with TRBJ1-1; a weak D match, TRBD1 (5 bases). Trimming removed 6 bases at V and 0 bases at J, with 11 bases between. Germline CDR1 reads WNHNN; CDR2 reads SYGVQD (reference sequence). CDR3 length: 14 residues. The CDR3, as DNA: TGCGCCAGCAGCGACAGTTTATTGAACACTGAAGCTTTCTTT. Amino acids: CASSDSLLNTEAFF.

J is TRBJ1-1 and V is TRBV30, with 9 bases that match TRBD1. CDR1 is GTSNPN and CDR2 is SVGIG in the germline V gene (reference sequence). V lost 2 bases, J lost 1 base, and 8 bases stayed unmatched. The CDR3 contains 16 residues. The CDR3 here is CAWSIRTGATNTEAFF. The CDR3 region has the DNA TGTGCCTGGAGTATCCGGACAGGGGCCACGAACACTGAAGCTTTCTTT.

The chain couples TRBV2 to TRBJ2-5; D remains unclear. The V end lost 8 bases, the J end lost 2 bases, and 12 bases lay between the germline ends. CDR3 length: 13 residues. Germline V gene lookup returns CDR1 SNHLY and CDR2 FYNNEI. As DNA, the CDR3 is TGTGCCAGCGAGCTAGAGCGACAAGAGACCCAGTACTTC. Translated, it gives CASELERQETQYF.

V gene TRBV5-1 combines with J gene TRBJ2-2; 8 nucleotides match TRBD2. This CDR3 region has 14 residues. Germline V lookup: CDR1 SGHRS, CDR2 YFSETQ. Trimming at V came to 5 bases and at J to 7 bases, leaving 7 bases not matched to a gene. The DNA for the CDR3 is TGCGCCAGCAGACCCGCGGGGGGAAGCGGGGAGCTGTTTTTT. It codes for CASRPAGGSGELFF. Full variable domain (rest looked up from reference TRBV5-1 and TRBJ2-2): KAGVTQTPRYLIKTRGQQVTLSCSPISGHRSVSWYQQTPGQGLQFLFEYFSETQRNKGNFPGRFSGRQFSNSRSEMNVSTLELGDSALYLCASRPAGGSGELFFGEGSRLTVL.

The gene calls are TRBV5-8 and TRBJ2-5, with D possibly matching TRBD2 (6 bases). Germline V gene lookup returns CDR1 SGHTS and CDR2 YDEGEE. The CDR3 covers 14 residues. V lost 0 bases and J 6 bases, leaving 12 bases between the germline ends. Here the CDR3 DNA reads TGTGCCAGCAGCTTGGGGGCGGGGCGGCAGACCCAGTACTTC. It specifies CASSLGAGRQTQYF.

DNA of the CDR3: TGCAGCGTTGACAGGGCTGAAGCTTTCTTT. Protein product: CSVDRAEAFF. This sequence joins TRBV29-1 and TRBJ1-1; tentatively, D is TRBD1 (5 bases). V was cut by 3 bases and J by 6 bases, with 5 bases left in between. This CDR3 has 10 residues. CDR1 and CDR2 (germline): SQVTM, ANQGSEA.

J is TRBJ2-7 and V is TRBV5-4, with 9 bases fitting TRBD2. With 5 bases clipped from V and 3 bases from J, the junction kept 6 bases outside the gene matches. This CDR3 has 14 amino acids. Germline V CDR1 and CDR2: SGHNT, YYREEE (reference sequence). CDR3 amino acids: CASSSGTSHYEQYF. The CDR3, as DNA: TGTGCCAGCAGTTCCGGGACTAGCCACTACGAGCAGTACTTC. The full variable domain, rest sourced from reference TRBV5-4 and TRBJ2-7, is ETGVTQSPTHLIKTRGQQVTLRCSSQSGHNTVSWYQQALGQGPQFIFQYYREEENGRGNFPPRFSGLQFPNYSSELNVNALELDDSALYLCASSSGTSHYEQYFGPGTRLTVT.

This rearrangement joins TRBV6-1 to TRBJ1-2, with D tentatively TRBD1 (6 bases). Looked up from germline, CDR1 is MNHNS and CDR2 is SASEGT. V gave up 3 bases and J gave up 14 bases, with 16 bases separating them. The CDR3 contains 12 residues. The CDR3 region is CASSEGAGIETF. The DNA for the CDR3 is TGTGCCAGCAGTGAGGGGGCAGGGATAGAGACCTTC.

The gene calls are TRBV18 and TRBJ2-2; 7 nucleotides line up with TRBD2. The V segment lost 6 bases and the J segment 4 bases; nucleotides outside the gene matches: 11. The CDR3 is 16 residues long. Germline lookup yields CDR1 KGHSH and CDR2 LQKENI. In DNA form, the CDR3 reads TGTGCCAGCTCCCACAGGACTAGAACTGGCACCGGGGAGCTGTTTTTT. It encodes CASSHRTRTGTGELFF.

CDR3 region: CASSKDGRGVGSNQPQHF. CDR3 in DNA: TGTGCCAGCAGCAAAGATGGCAGGGGGGTGGGCAGCAATCAGCCCCAGCATTTT. The genes are TRBV21-1 and TRBJ1-5; TRBD1 was called by the table and not checked on the DNA. TRBV21-1 is reported as a pseudogene. The CDR3 has 18 amino acids.

The sample holds a few counts of this clone. The chain is built from TRBV10-3 and TRBJ1-4; possibly TRBD1 for D (5 bases). The V gene lost 2 bases and the J gene lost 5 bases, with 12 bases spanning the gap. The CDR3 is 15 residues long. Germline V gene lookup returns CDR1 ENHRY and CDR2 SYGVKD. The CDR3 here is CAISEIGGRNEKLFF. The CDR3, as DNA: TGTGCCATCAGTGAGATCGGGGGGAGGAATGAAAAACTGTTTTTT.

This clone came up a few times. This chain uses TRBV28 with TRBJ2-7; perhaps TRBD1 as D (6 bases). There are 14 residues in the CDR3. The V end was cut by 6 bases, the J end by 3 bases, with 15 bases between. The germline V gene encodes CDR1 MDHEN and CDR2 SYDVKM. For the CDR3, the DNA is TGTGCCAGCAGGGCCAACAGGGATCTCTACGAGCAGTACTTC. Translated: CASRANRDLYEQYF.

This chain connects TRBV4-1 to TRBJ2-5; a weak D match, TRBD1 (6 bases). CDR1 and CDR2 (germline): MGHRA, YSYEKL. The CDR3 loop spans 16 amino acids. Trimming took off 1 base at V and 4 bases at J, with 16 bases between the two ends. The CDR3 here is CASSQGVELGGETQYF. CDR3 in DNA: TGCGCCAGCAGCCAAGGTGTTGAGTTAGGGGGAGAGACCCAGTACTTC.

J is TRBJ2-1 and V is TRBV24-1, with D perhaps TRBD2 (5 bases). CDR1 and CDR2 (germline): KGHDR, SFDVKD. V was pared by 3 bases and J by 3 bases, with 14 bases between. This CDR3 region has 16 residues. The CDR3 nucleotides read TGTGCCACCAGTGATACTACCAGCGGTCACTACAATGAGCAGTTCTTC. This gives the protein CATSDTTSGHYNEQFF.

The table lists this clone with a count of one. J is TRBJ2-1 and V is TRBV5-1; 12 bases agree with TRBD2. The germline V gene encodes CDR1 SGHRS and CDR2 YFSETQ. The CDR3 is made up of 16 amino acids. Trimming removed 3 bases from V and 6 bases from J; junction bases left unmatched: 7. The CDR3 region is CASSWGSGLAGNEQFF. The CDR3 DNA follows: TGCGCCAGCAGCTGGGGGTCGGGACTAGCGGGCAATGAGCAGTTCTTC.

The chain uses TRBV27 and TRBJ2-1; 8 bases fit TRBD1. The germline gives CDR1 MNHEY, CDR2 SMNVEV (reference sequence). There are 17 residues in the CDR3. V shed 4 bases and J 3 bases; nucleotides not matched to a gene: 11. The chain's CDR3 is CASSSTGQGSNYNEQFF. In nucleotides, the CDR3 is TGTGCCAGCAGTTCAACAGGACAGGGTTCAAACTACAATGAGCAGTTCTTC.

The chain couples TRBV6-2 or TRBV6-3 to TRBJ2-1; perhaps TRBD1 as D (5 bases). The CDR3 spans 13 residues. The V and J ends lost 5 bases and 4 bases respectively, with 9 bases between them. Germline V gene data show CDR1 as MNHEY and CDR2 as SVGEGT. CDR3 in amino acids: CASSTDRYNEQFF. The CDR3 coding sequence is TGTGCCAGCAGTACCGACAGATACAATGAGCAGTTCTTC.

The V and J genes are TRBV6-5 and TRBJ2-7; D possibly corresponds to TRBD1 (7 bases). There are 14 residues in the CDR3. Between the trimmed V and J ends, which lost 8 bases and 7 bases, there was a span of 21 bases. The germline CDR1 and CDR2 sequences are MNHEY and SVGAGI. As DNA, the CDR3 is TGTGCCAGCTACCAGGGGGGAGGCTCTGGAGAGCAGTACTTC. Translating gives CASYQGGGSGEQYF.

This clone was recorded a few times. V gene TRBV5-1 combines with J gene TRBJ1-4, with TRBD1 matching 8 bases. The V segment lost 2 bases and the J segment 5 bases; nucleotides outside the gene matches: 5. CDR1 and CDR2 from the germline V gene are SGHRS and YFSETQ. This CDR3 spans 15 amino acids. This CDR3 reads CASSLTGGWNEKLFF. The CDR3 coding sequence is TGCGCCAGCAGCTTAACAGGGGGATGGAATGAAAAACTGTTTTTT.